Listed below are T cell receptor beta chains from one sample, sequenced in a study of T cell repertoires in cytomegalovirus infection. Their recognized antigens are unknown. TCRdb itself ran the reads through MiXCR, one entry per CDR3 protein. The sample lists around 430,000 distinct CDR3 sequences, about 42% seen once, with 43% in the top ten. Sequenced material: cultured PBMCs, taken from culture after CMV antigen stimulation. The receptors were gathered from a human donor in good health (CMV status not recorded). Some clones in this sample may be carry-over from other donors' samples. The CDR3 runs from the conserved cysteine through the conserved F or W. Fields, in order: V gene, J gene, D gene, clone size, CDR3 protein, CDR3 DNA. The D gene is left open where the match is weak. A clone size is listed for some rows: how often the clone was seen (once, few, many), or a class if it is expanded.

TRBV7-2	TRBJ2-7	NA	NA	CASSRVRGAYEQYF	TGTGCCAGCAGCCGCGTTAGGGGGGCCTACGAGCAGTACTTC
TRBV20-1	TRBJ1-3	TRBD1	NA	CSARDPRGNTIYF	TGCAGTGCTAGAGATCCCAGGGGGAACACCATATATTTT
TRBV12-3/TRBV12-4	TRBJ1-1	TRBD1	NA	CASSLGTGMSEAFF	TGTGCCAGCAGTTTGGGGACAGGGATGTCTGAAGCTTTCTTT
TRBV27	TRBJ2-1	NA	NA	CASSLGSVGKYNEQFF	TGTGCCAGCAGTTTAGGTTCCGTCGGGAAATACAATGAGCAGTTCTTC
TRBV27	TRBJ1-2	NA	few	CASSLSRTAPLGYTF	TGTGCCAGCAGTTTATCGAGAACAGCTCCTCTGGGCTACACCTTC
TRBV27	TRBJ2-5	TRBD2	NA	CASSTRFSGGQGETQYF	TGTGCCAGCAGTACCCGATTCAGCGGGGGGCAAGGAGAGACCCAGTACTTC
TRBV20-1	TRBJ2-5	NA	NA	CSARDYLGQETQYF	TGCAGTGCTAGAGATTATCTAGGTCAAGAGACCCAGTACTTC
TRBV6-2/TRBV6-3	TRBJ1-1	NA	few	CASSRDRSAFF	TGTGCCAGCAGTAGGGACCGATCAGCTTTCTTT
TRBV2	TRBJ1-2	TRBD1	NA	CASSEGQGRLNYGYTF	TGTGCCAGCAGTGAGGGACAGGGGAGATTAAACTATGGCTACACCTTC
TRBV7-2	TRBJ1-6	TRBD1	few	CASSLRGQANSPLHF	TGTGCCAGCAGCTTACGGGGACAGGCTAATTCACCCCTCCACTTT
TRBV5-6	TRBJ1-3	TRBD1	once	CASTLSSRDRVGNTIYF	TGTGCCAGCACCCTCTCCTCCCGGGACAGGGTTGGAAACACCATATATTTT
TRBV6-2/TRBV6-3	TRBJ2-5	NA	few	CASRTPPQETQYF	TGTGCCAGTCGAACCCCCCCCCAAGAGACCCAGTACTTC
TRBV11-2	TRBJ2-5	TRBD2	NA	CASSWDLAGETQYF	TGTGCCAGCAGCTGGGATCTAGCGGGAGAGACCCAGTACTTC
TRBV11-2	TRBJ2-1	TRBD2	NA	CASRGVAGAYNEQFF	TGTGCCAGCAGAGGGGTAGCGGGGGCCTACAATGAGCAGTTCTTC
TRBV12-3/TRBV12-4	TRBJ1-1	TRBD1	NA	CASSTGAVGATEAFF	TGTGCCAGCAGCACAGGGGCCGTAGGAGCCACTGAAGCTTTCTTT
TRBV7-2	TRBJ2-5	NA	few	CASRNGAGRDQETQYF	TGTGCCAGTAGAAACGGGGCGGGACGGGACCAAGAGACCCAGTACTTC
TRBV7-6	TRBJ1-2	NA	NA	CASSLDGSTYGYTF	TGTGCCAGCAGCTTAGATGGGAGCACCTATGGCTACACCTTC
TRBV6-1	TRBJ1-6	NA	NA	CASKQGYNSPLHF	TGTGCCAGCAAACAGGGCTATAATTCACCCCTCCACTTT
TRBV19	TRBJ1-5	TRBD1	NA	CASRITGDPLSNQPQHF	TGTGCCAGTAGGATAACAGGGGACCCCTTGAGCAATCAGCCCCAGCATTTT
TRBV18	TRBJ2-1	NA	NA	CASSPRPLSSYNEQFF	TGTGCCAGCTCACCACGTCCTCTGAGCTCCTACAATGAGCAGTTCTTC
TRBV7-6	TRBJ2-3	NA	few	CASSGPIRPTDTQYF	TGTGCCAGCAGCGGGCCTATACGGCCCACAGATACGCAGTATTTT
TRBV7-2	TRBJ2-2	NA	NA	CASSTPQGGVSTGTGELFF	TGTGCCAGCAGCACCCCTCAGGGGGGGGTAAGCACAGGAACCGGGGAGCTGTTTTTT
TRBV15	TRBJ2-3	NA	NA	CATSRSSDTQYF	TGTGCCACCAGCAGGTCATCAGATACGCAGTATTTT
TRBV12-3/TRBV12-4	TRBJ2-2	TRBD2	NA	CASRLPAGAGELFF	TGTGCCAGCAGACTCCCAGCGGGGGCCGGGGAGCTGTTTTTT
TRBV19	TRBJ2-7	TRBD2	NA	CATAGSSYEQYF	TGTGCCACAGCGGGGAGCTCCTACGAGCAGTACTTC
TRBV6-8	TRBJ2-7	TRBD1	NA	CASSYHGQGAIYEQYF	TGTGCCAGCAGTTACCACGGACAGGGGGCCATCTACGAGCAGTACTTC
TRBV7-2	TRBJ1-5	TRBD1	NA	CASSGQGRPQHF	TGTGCCAGCAGCGGACAGGGGAGGCCCCAGCATTTT
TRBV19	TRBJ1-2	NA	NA	CASSTGTLAYTF	TGTGCCTCTTCGACCGGGACCTTGGCCTACACCTTC
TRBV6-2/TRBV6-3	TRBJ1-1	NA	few	CASSYSGWHTEAFF	TGTGCCAGCAGTTACTCGGGTTGGCACACTGAAGCTTTCTTT
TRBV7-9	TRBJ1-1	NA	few	CASSLAGIPAGAFF	TGTGCCAGCAGCTTAGCCGGAATTCCGGCTGGAGCTTTCTTT
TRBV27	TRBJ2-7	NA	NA	CASSSLKQGDEQYF	TGTGCCAGCAGTTCCCTAAAACAGGGCGACGAGCAGTACTTC
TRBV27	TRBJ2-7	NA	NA	CASGNEQYF	TGTGCCAGTGGTAACGAGCAGTACTTC
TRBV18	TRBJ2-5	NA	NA	CASSPKQGVSETQYF	TGTGCCAGCTCACCGAAACAGGGAGTAAGCGAGACCCAGTACTTC
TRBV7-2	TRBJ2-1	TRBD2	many	CASSRGGHYNEQFF	TGTGCCAGCAGCCGCGGGGGGCACTACAATGAGCAGTTCTTC
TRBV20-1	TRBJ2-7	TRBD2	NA	CSATPLAVAYEQYF	TGCAGTGCGACCCCACTAGCGGTGGCCTACGAGCAGTACTTC
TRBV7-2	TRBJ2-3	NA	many	CASSLLLADTQYF	TGTGCCAGCAGCTTATTACTAGCAGATACGCAGTATTTT
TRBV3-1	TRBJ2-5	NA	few	CASSFGQGDQYF	TGTGCCAGCAGCTTCGGCCAAGGAGACCAGTACTTC
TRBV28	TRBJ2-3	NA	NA	CASSFLRRGDTQYF	TGTGCCAGCAGTTTTCTTCGGAGGGGGGATACGCAGTATTTT
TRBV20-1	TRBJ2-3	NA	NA	CSAPDREGTDTQYF	TGCAGTGCGCCCGACAGGGAGGGGACAGATACGCAGTATTTT
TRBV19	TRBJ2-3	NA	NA	CASKGGSTDTQYF	TGTGCCAGTAAGGGGGGAAGCACAGATACGCAGTATTTT
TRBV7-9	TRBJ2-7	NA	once	CASSFSRPYEQYF	TGTGCCAGCAGCTTTAGCCGGCCCTACGAGCAGTACTTC
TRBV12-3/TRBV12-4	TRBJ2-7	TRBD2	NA	CASRRGLAGVKGYEQYF	TGTGCCAGCAGGAGGGGACTAGCGGGAGTTAAGGGCTACGAGCAGTACTTC
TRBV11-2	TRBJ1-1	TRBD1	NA	CASTYSGTGGTEAFF	TGTGCCAGCACCTACTCCGGGACAGGGGGCACTGAAGCTTTCTTT
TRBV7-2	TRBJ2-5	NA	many	CASSLYRGGETQYF	TGTGCCAGCAGCTTATATAGGGGTGGAGAGACCCAGTACTTC
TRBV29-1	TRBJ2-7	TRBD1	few	CSIRTGNYEQYF	TGCAGCATCAGGACAGGCAACTACGAGCAGTACTTC
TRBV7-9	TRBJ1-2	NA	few	CASSLSAHNYGYTF	TGTGCCAGCAGCTTATCAGCCCACAACTATGGCTACACCTTC
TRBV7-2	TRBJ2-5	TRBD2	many	CASSLRLAGWQETQYF	TGTGCCAGCAGCTTAAGGCTAGCGGGGTGGCAAGAGACCCAGTACTTC
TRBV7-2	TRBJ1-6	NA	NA	CASSSAYNSPLHF	TGTGCCAGCAGCTCAGCGTATAATTCACCCCTCCACTTT
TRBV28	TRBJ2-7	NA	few	CASSLRLGATYEQYF	TGTGCCAGCAGTTTAAGGTTAGGGGCCACCTACGAGCAGTACTTC
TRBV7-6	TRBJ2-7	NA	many	CASSLGVSTYEQYF	TGTGCCAGCAGCCTGGGGGTGTCGACCTACGAGCAGTACTTC
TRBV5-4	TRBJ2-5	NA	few	CASSSLSAPQETQYF	TGTGCCAGCAGTTCTCTCTCTGCGCCGCAAGAGACCCAGTACTTC
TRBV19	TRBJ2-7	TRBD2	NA	CATAPGTSVFEQYF	TGTGCCACCGCTCCCGGGACTAGCGTCTTCGAGCAGTACTTC
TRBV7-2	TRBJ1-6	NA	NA	CASSLQTPVNSPLHF	TGTGCCAGCAGCTTACAGACCCCTGTCAATTCACCCCTCCACTTT
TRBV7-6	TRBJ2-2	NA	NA	CASSLAASTGELFF	TGTGCCAGCAGCTTAGCGGCATCCACCGGGGAGCTGTTTTTT